Presented here are 14 T cell receptor beta chains from one specimen sequenced in a study of Tregs in tolerant kidney transplant recipients. This table comes from immunoSEQ multiplex PCR, and its TCRdb copy is limited to in-frame clones, with some not included. The repertoire table contains 30,000 or so clones. Specimen: CD8+ T cells from blood, collected before the transplant. Receptor source: a human donor who received a combined kidney and bone marrow transplant.

With respect to this clone: The CDR3 end falls 3 residues outside the read, so it is completed with the germline J gene. The chain recombines TRBV6-2 or TRBV6-3 with TRBJ2-7; 8 bases are shared with TRBD1. There are 16 residues in the CDR3. CDR1 and CDR2 from the germline V gene are MNHEY and SVGEGT. J gave up 5 bases and V 2 bases, and 11 bases lay outside the gene matches. This CDR3 reads CASSYPRTGIPHEQYF. CDR3 DNA, as far as it was read: TGTGCCAGCAGTTACCCCCGGACAGGGATTCCCCACGAG.

To note about this clone: The read comes to an end 3 residues before the CDR3 does, leaving the germline J gene to fill in the end. The chain is built from TRBV6-2 or TRBV6-3 and TRBJ2-3, with D unclear. Per the germline V gene, CDR1 is MNHEY and CDR2 is SVGEGT. This CDR3 comprises 14 residues. V gave up 0 bases and J gave up 1 base, with 5 bases separating them. This chain's CDR3 is CASSYSKGTDTQYF. The covered CDR3 bases are TGTGCCAGCAGTTACTCTAAGGGCACAGATACG.

Measured by frequency, this clone is medium-sized. The read halts 3 residues ahead of the CDR3 end, with the missing end drawn from the germline J gene. This sequence joins TRBV30 and TRBJ2-2; D is possibly TRBD2 (5 bases). Trimming removed 1 base at V and 3 bases at J, with 12 bases between. CDR1 GTSNPN and CDR2 SVGIG come from the germline V gene (reference sequence). CDR3 length equals 15 residues. CDR3 region: CAWSEAVVDTGELFF. The sequenced part of the CDR3 DNA is TGTGCCTGGAGTGAAGCGGTGGTAGACACCGGGGAG.

Note on this clone: The read ends 3 residues shy of where the CDR3 ends; the end is completed using the germline J gene. The rearrangement uses TRBV7-9 and TRBJ1-1; maybe TRBD1 (5 bases). The germline gives CDR1 SEHNR, CDR2 FQNEAQ (reference sequence). V shed 8 bases and J shed 3 bases, with 10 bases lying between them. The CDR3 spans 12 residues. The CDR3 is CASGGRYTEAFF. The part of the CDR3 DNA that was read is TGTGCCAGCGGGGGGAGGTACACTGAA.

Regarding this clone: The CDR3 extends 3 residues past the end of the read, so its final part is completed from the germline J gene. The J gene is TRBJ2-1, the V gene TRBV7-3; 13 bases map to TRBD2. This CDR3 comprises 16 residues. Germline values: CDR1 SGHTA, CDR2 FQGTGA. Germline trimming cut 4 bases from V and 4 bases from J; bases unmatched to any gene: 4. CDR3 sequence: CASSSPGLAGYNEQFF. The covered CDR3 bases are TGTGCCAGCAGCTCCCCGGGACTAGCGGGGTACAATGAG.

Concerning this clone itself: The read stops 3 residues short of the end of the CDR3; the missing end is completed from the germline J gene. The chain links TRBV18 to TRBJ2-7; 7 bases are shared with TRBD1. J was trimmed by 4 bases and V by 4 bases; bases with no gene match: 7. Germline V gene lookup returns CDR1 KGHSH and CDR2 LQKENI. This CDR3 is built from 14 residues. The CDR3 loop is CASSQPGQRYEQYF. The sequenced part of the CDR3 DNA is TGTGCCAGCTCACAACCGGGACAGCGGTACGAG.

In regard to this clone: The read halts 3 residues ahead of the CDR3 end, with the missing end drawn from the germline J gene. This rearrangement joins TRBV19 to TRBJ2-7; 11 bases line up with TRBD2. Germline V gene data show CDR1 as LNHDA and CDR2 as SQIVND (reference sequence). The V and J ends lost 3 bases and 3 bases, in that order; junction bases with no gene match: 4. The CDR3 consists of 15 residues. The covered CDR3 bases are TGTGCCAGTAGTATTGTAGCGGGAGGGATCTACGAG. It encodes CASSIVAGGIYE. The complete CDR3 sequence is CASSIVAGGIYEQYF.

For this clone: The CDR3 end falls 3 residues outside the read, so it is completed with the germline J gene. The V gene is TRBV7-9, the J gene TRBJ1-4, with unresolved D. V was pared by 3 bases and J by 7 bases, with 6 bases between. The CDR3 has 12 amino acids. CDR1 and CDR2 from the germline V gene are SEHNR and FQNEAQ (reference sequence). The CDR3 protein is CASSFYAEKLFF. The covered CDR3 bases are TGTGCCAGCAGCTTCTACGCTGAAAAA.

About this clone: The read ends 3 residues early relative to the CDR3; the germline J gene fills the gap. This chain joins TRBV7-6 and TRBJ2-7; D may be TRBD1 (5 bases). The CDR3 covers 15 residues. CDR1 is SGHVS and CDR2 is FNYEAQ in the germline V gene. The germline V and J ends were trimmed by 0 bases and 1 base, with 10 bases remaining between them. CDR3 region: CASSLAGDSSYEQYF. CDR3 DNA, as far as it was read: TGTGCCAGCAGCTTAGCGGGTGACAGTTCCTACGAG.

A remark on this clone: The junction and the germline gene differ at one end; a read error may be behind it. Read sequence stops 3 residues before the CDR3 end, and the germline J gene provides the missing end. The rearrangement joins TRBV4-2 to TRBJ1-2; the D gene is possibly TRBD1 (6 bases). Germline V CDR1 and CDR2: LGHNA, YNFKEQ. The CDR3 consists of 15 residues. The covered CDR3 bases are TGCGCCAGCAGCCAACTAGGACAGCAGAACTATGGC. Translated: CASSQLGQQNYG. The CDR3 reads in full as CASSQLGQQNYGYTF.

On this clone: The read gets to within 3 residues of the CDR3 end, and the germline J gene fills in the rest. The rearrangement uses TRBV20-1 and TRBJ2-7, with 8 bases lining up with TRBD2. The CDR3 totals 14 residues. Germline V gene lookup returns CDR1 DFQATT and CDR2 SNEGSKA (reference sequence). J lost 2 bases, V lost 2 bases, and 5 bases had no gene match. CDR3 bases read: TGCAGTGCTAGATACCCGGGACTAGCCTACGAG. Translated: CSARYPGLAYE. The CDR3 in full is CSARYPGLAYEQYF.

Details on this clone: Read coverage stops 3 residues before the CDR3 terminus; the germline J gene supplies the remainder. V usage is TRBV7-9 and J usage is TRBJ1-1, with D possibly TRBD1 on 5 matching bases. Germline CDR1 reads SEHNR; CDR2 reads FQNEAQ (reference sequence). With 7 bases removed from V and 7 bases from J, the gap between germline ends came to 13 bases. This CDR3 has 12 residues. This CDR3 reads CASNFPGREAFF. CDR3 bases read: TGTGCCAGCAACTTTCCAGGGCGTGAA.

CDR3 sequence reads: CASSLGTSGSYEQYF. The sequenced part of the CDR3 DNA is TGTGCCAGCAGCCTCGGGACTAGCGGGTCCTACGAG. The gene calls are TRBV7-9 and TRBJ2-7; 12 bases map to TRBD2. The read ends 3 residues shy of where the CDR3 ends; the end is completed using the germline J gene. CDR1 and CDR2 (germline): SEHNR, FQNEAQ (reference sequence). There are 15 residues in the CDR3. The ends lost 5 bases at V and 1 base at J; junction bases unmatched: 3.

To note about this clone: The read finishes 3 residues shy of the CDR3 end, and the germline J gene is used to complete it. J is TRBJ1-1 and V is TRBV19, with a possible D match to TRBD1 (5 bases). Trimming stripped 5 bases from V and 0 bases from J, with 10 bases between. The CDR3 runs 14 residues. Germline CDR1 is LNHDA and CDR2 is SQIVND (reference sequence). CDR3 region: CASSATAMNTEAFF. The CDR3 DNA, read in part, is TGTGCCAGTAGTGCGACAGCCATGAACACTGAA.